This is a list of T cell receptor beta chains from one sample in a study of T-cell reconstitution after alpha-beta-depleted transplantation in children. TCRdb passed the PCR reads through MiXCR, listing each CDR3 protein once. Of around 240,000 distinct CDR3 sequences listed, approximately 9.8% are singletons. The sample here was PBMCs from the stem cell graft donor, taken from the stem cell graft. Receptors originate from a human donor who donated a stem cell graft to a child with SCID. The CDR3 runs from the conserved cysteine through the conserved F or W. The D gene is left open where the match is weak. Only part of the rows carry a size: once, few, many, or a class if the clone is expanded.

cdr3_nt cdr3_aa j_call d_call clone_size v_call
TGTGCCAGCAGTCCGGACAGGAATTCACCCCTCCACTTT CASSPDRNSPLHF TRBJ1-6 TRBD1 many TRBV3-1
TGTGCCAGCAGTTTCGTCGCAGGGGCTTCAGGCTACACCTTC CASSFVAGASGYTF TRBJ1-2 . many TRBV12-3/TRBV12-4
TGCGCCAGCAGCTCCCGACTAGCGGGGGGAGCTTACAATGAGCAGTTCTTC CASSSRLAGGAYNEQFF TRBJ2-1 TRBD2 many TRBV4-1
TGTGCCAGCAGCGCCGCCCGGGGGTACAATGAGCAGTTCTTC CASSAARGYNEQFF TRBJ2-1 . many TRBV9
TGTGCCAGCAGCTTAGAATACCGTCTAGCGGGGGCGAGAACCGGGGAGCTGTTTTTT CASSLEYRLAGARTGELFF TRBJ2-2 TRBD2 many TRBV7-8
TGTGCCAGCAGTTATCATTCTGGGGCCAACGTCCTGACTTTC CASSYHSGANVLTF TRBJ2-6 . many TRBV6-5
TGTGCCAGCAGCTTAGACCCGGGGAAGCAGCCCCAGCATTTT CASSLDPGKQPQHF TRBJ1-5 . many TRBV7-6
TGTGCCAGCAGCTTAGAAGGGAGGAGGGCGAGCTCCTATAATTCACCCCTCCACTTT CASSLEGRRASSYNSPLHF TRBJ1-6 . many TRBV11-2
TGTGCCAGCAGCAGACAGGAGACAGATACGCAGTATTTT CASSRQETDTQYF TRBJ2-3 . few TRBV6-4
TGCAGTGCTCCCAGGGTAGGGGCTTCTGGCTACACCTTC CSAPRVGASGYTF TRBJ1-2 . many TRBV20-1
TGCGCCAGCAGTCCGACAGGGAAGGGGTTAGGGGAGCTGTTTTTT CASSPTGKGLGELFF TRBJ2-2 TRBD1 many TRBV5-1
TGCGCCAGCAGCTTGGGGGCGGGATCCACAGATACGCAGTATTTT CASSLGAGSTDTQYF TRBJ2-3 . many TRBV5-1
TGTGCCACCCGGGACAGTATCGGACAGCCCCAGCATTTT CATRDSIGQPQHF TRBJ1-5 TRBD1 many TRBV12-3/TRBV12-4
TGTGCCAGCAGCCAAGATTTTGAATCACCCCTCCACTTT CASSQDFESPLHF TRBJ1-6 . many TRBV14
TGTGCCAGCAGCTTAGGCCCTAACACAGATACGCAGTATTTT CASSLGPNTDTQYF TRBJ2-3 . many TRBV7-2
TGTGCCTGGAGTGAGTTGTTCACAGAGAACTATGGCTACACCTTC CAWSELFTENYGYTF TRBJ1-2 . . TRBV30
TGTGCCAGCAGCTTAGCCACACTGACAGGGGCCAGCTCCTACGAGCAGTACTTC CASSLATLTGASSYEQYF TRBJ2-7 TRBD1 many TRBV7-8
TGTGCCAGCAGCCAAGGGGACAGGTCTGGCTACACCTTC CASSQGDRSGYTF TRBJ1-2 TRBD1 many TRBV4-2
TGTGCCAGCAGGGGGATTTCCCTGAATCAGCCCCAGCATTTT CASRGISLNQPQHF TRBJ1-5 . many TRBV12-3/TRBV12-4
TGCAGTGCTACTCAACCGGGCCGGGGGAATGAAAAACTGTTTTTT CSATQPGRGNEKLFF TRBJ1-4 . . TRBV20-1
TGTGCCAGCAGCGTAGGTGGGGCTAGCGGCCACCAAGAGACCCAGTACTTC CASSVGGASGHQETQYF TRBJ2-5 TRBD2 many TRBV9
TGTGCCAGTAAACCGGGACTAAACACAGATACGCAGTATTTT CASKPGLNTDTQYF TRBJ2-3 TRBD2 . TRBV5-4
TGTGCCAGCAGCTTAGTAGTGGGACAGGGGGAGTACGAGCAGTACTTC CASSLVVGQGEYEQYF TRBJ2-7 TRBD1 many TRBV7-9
TGTGCCAGCAGTTTAGGGCGGGGCGTTTCCAAAAACATTCAGTACTTC CASSLGRGVSKNIQYF TRBJ2-4 . many TRBV12-3/TRBV12-4
TGTGCCATCAGTGTCTCGGGGTATGGCTACACCTTC CAISVSGYGYTF TRBJ1-2 . many TRBV10-3
TGCGCCAGCAGCTTGGGGTGGCGAGAGACCCAGTACTTC CASSLGWRETQYF TRBJ2-5 . many TRBV5-1
TGTGCCAGCAGTTACTCGCGGGACTGGGATTACAATGAGCAGTTCTTC CASSYSRDWDYNEQFF TRBJ2-1 . . TRBV6-5
TGCGCCAGCAGCCGATACATACGAGGGGGGTTCACCGGGGAGCTGTTTTTT CASSRYIRGGFTGELFF TRBJ2-2 . many TRBV4-3
TGTGCCACCAGGGCAGGGGGGACGTCGGAGGGCACTGAAGCTTTCTTT CATRAGGTSEGTEAFF TRBJ1-1 TRBD1 many TRBV24-1
TGTGCCAGCAGCCCTCGGGAAGTTGGAAGCTATGGCTACACCTTC CASSPREVGSYGYTF TRBJ1-2 . many TRBV7-2
TGCAGTGCTAGGGGGGTCGCAGGGCAGTATTTT CSARGVAGQYF TRBJ2-3 . many TRBV20-1
TGCGCCAGCAGTCTCAACGAGGGGTCCGATGGCTACACCTTC CASSLNEGSDGYTF TRBJ1-2 . many TRBV4-1
TGTGCCATCAGTGACCCCCCTAGCACAGATACGCAGTATTTT CAISDPPSTDTQYF TRBJ2-3 . many TRBV10-3
TGCAGTGCTAGAGCCCTAGCAGGGGGCAGGACGGAGACCCAGTACTTC CSARALAGGRTETQYF TRBJ2-5 TRBD1 few TRBV20-1
TGTGCCAGCACCGGGGGTCGGCCAGATACGCAGTATTTT CASTGGRPDTQYF TRBJ2-3 . many TRBV7-8
TGTGCCAGCAGTGAAGGGGGGTCCCTTAGCAATCAGCCCCAGCATTTT CASSEGGSLSNQPQHF TRBJ1-5 . many TRBV12-3/TRBV12-4
TGTGCCAGCAGCTCTCAAACTTCCGGGGAGCTGTTTTTT CASSSQTSGELFF TRBJ2-2 . many TRBV7-6
TGTGCCAGCAGCTTCGGGCACAGCCTCTATAACTATGGCTACACCTTC CASSFGHSLYNYGYTF TRBJ1-2 . many TRBV7-8
TGCGCCAGCAGCTTGGAAGGAAAAGAGACCCAGTACTTC CASSLEGKETQYF TRBJ2-5 . many TRBV5-1
TGCGCCAGCACCAACCAGGGCCCCACAGATACGCAGTATTTT CASTNQGPTDTQYF TRBJ2-3 . many TRBV5-1
TGTGCTTCGGGGGGGGGCTACTCACCCCTCCACTTT CASGGGYSPLHF TRBJ1-6 . many TRBV12-3/TRBV12-4
TGCAGTGCTAGAGATCCTAGGAGCACAGATACGCAGTATTTT CSARDPRSTDTQYF TRBJ2-3 . few TRBV20-1
TGTGCCTGGAGTCCCTTCTCACAGGGAAGCACCGGGGAGCTGTTTTTT CAWSPFSQGSTGELFF TRBJ2-2 . many TRBV30
TGTGCCAGCAGTTTAGCGGGACAGGGTAAGGCTGAAGCTTTCTTT CASSLAGQGKAEAFF TRBJ1-1 TRBD1 many TRBV12-3/TRBV12-4